Listed below are T cell receptor beta chains from one sample, sequenced in a study of T cells in Graves' hyperthyroidism and ophthalmopathy. TCRdb analysed the multiplex PCR reads with MiXCR anew, one entry per CDR3 protein. The sample carries about 640,000 distinct CDR3 sequences, about a fifth recorded once. Sequencing was performed on blood. These receptors were collected from a man aged 30-40 years with Graves' ophthalmopathy. CDR3s include the opening cysteine and the closing phenylalanine or tryptophan. A D gene is named only where the DNA matches it firmly. The size entry is marked missing in some rows and otherwise reads once, few, many or a size class.

>TRBV28|many|TRBJ2-7|TRBD1
TGTGCCAGCAGCCCTACAGGACAGGGGAAGCACGAGCAGTACTTC
CASSPTGQGKHEQYF
>TRBV18|few|TRBJ1-3|.
TGTGCCAGCTCACTGATTCTCTCTGGAAACACCATATATTTT
CASSLILSGNTIYF
>TRBV7-9|many|TRBJ2-3|.
TGTGCCAGCAGTAGCACGACCACAGATACGCAGTATTTT
CASSSTTTDTQYF
>TRBV28|few|TRBJ1-2|.
TGTGCCAGCAGTTCACAGGGTCTTGGCTACACCTTC
CASSSQGLGYTF
>TRBV27|.|TRBJ2-1|TRBD2
TGTGCCACCAATCCCTTAGCGGGGAGCTCCTACAATGAGCAGTTCTTC
CATNPLAGSSYNEQFF
>TRBV28|many|TRBJ1-3|.
TGTGCCAGCACCCCAGCTTGGGGCACCATATATTTT
CASTPAWGTIYF
>TRBV28|.|TRBJ2-1|TRBD2
TGTGCCAGCAGTTATGACGGGAGGCCCCACAATGAGCAGTTCTTC
CASSYDGRPHNEQFF
>TRBV15|.|TRBJ1-6|.
TGTGCCACCAGCACGGACACAAATTCACCCCTCCACTTT
CATSTDTNSPLHF
>TRBV11-2|many|TRBJ1-5|.
TGTGCCAGCAGCTCCGGGACTAATCAGCCCCAGCATTTT
CASSSGTNQPQHF
>TRBV20-1|.|TRBJ2-1|.
TGCAGTGCTAGAGAGTCGGGATCAAGAAGTGAGCAGTTCTTC
CSARESGSRSEQFF
>TRBV7-9|.|TRBJ1-2|.
TGTGCCAGCAGCTTAAGACAGTCGGGCTACACCTTC
CASSLRQSGYTF
>TRBV15|few|TRBJ1-3|.
TGTGCCACCAGCAGAGAAGGCGTCTCTGGAAACACCATATATTTT
CATSREGVSGNTIYF
>TRBV11-2|many|TRBJ2-1|.
TGTGCCAGCAGCTTAGCTAGCGCTTCCTACAATGAGCAGTTCTTC
CASSLASASYNEQFF
>TRBV18|.|TRBJ2-5|.
TGTGCCAGCTCACCACGGGCAGCACACCAAGAGACCCAGTACTTC
CASSPRAAHQETQYF
>TRBV30|.|TRBJ2-6|TRBD1
TGTGCCTGGGGCAGGGGGTCCTCTGGGGCCAACGTCCTGACTTTC
CAWGRGSSGANVLTF
>TRBV7-9|many|TRBJ1-1|.
TGTGCCAGCACCTCTCCCGTTCCTGAAGCTTTCTTT
CASTSPVPEAFF
>TRBV29-1|.|TRBJ1-2|.
TGCAGCGTTGATTTGAAGGAGAATGGCTACACCTTC
CSVDLKENGYTF
>TRBV7-2|.|TRBJ2-1|.
TGTGCCAGCAGTCCCTTAGTGACTGAGCAGTTCTTC
CASSPLVTEQFF
>TRBV19|.|TRBJ1-5|.
TGTGCCAGTAGTATTTGGGCGGGAGGCAGCAATCAGCCCCAGCATTTT
CASSIWAGGSNQPQHF
>TRBV19|many|TRBJ2-1|.
TGTGCCAGTCTGGGCCGGACAGATAACAATGAGCAGTTCTTC
CASLGRTDNNEQFF
>TRBV27|.|TRBJ2-7|TRBD2
TGTGCCAGCAGTTATACCGGGACTAGCTTCTACGAGCAGTACTTC
CASSYTGTSFYEQYF
>TRBV10-1|few|TRBJ2-5|TRBD2
TGCGCCAGCAGGGGAGGGCCGGGGGAGACCCAGTACTTC
CASRGGPGETQYF
>TRBV18|many|TRBJ2-1|TRBD2
TGTGCCAGCTCACCGACTAGCGGGAGGGCCGGTGAGCAGTTCTTC
CASSPTSGRAGEQFF
>TRBV14|few|TRBJ1-5|.
TGTGCCAGCAGCCAGAACGGGACCCTGAGGGGTTCCGGTCAGCCCCAGCATTTT
CASSQNGTLRGSGQPQHF
>TRBV30|few|TRBJ2-1|TRBD2
TGTGCCTGGAGTTTAATGGCGGGAGGGACCAATGAGCAGTTCTTC
CAWSLMAGGTNEQFF
>TRBV20-1|.|TRBJ2-1|TRBD2
TGCAGTGCTACCGGGACTAGCGGGAACGTCAATGAGCAGTTCTTC
CSATGTSGNVNEQFF
>TRBV24-1|.|TRBJ2-5|.
TGTGCCACCAGTGACTACCAAGAGACCCAGTACTTC
CATSDYQETQYF
>TRBV7-9|many|TRBJ2-5|TRBD1
TGTGCCAGCAGCTCGGGTGGACAGGTTAGGGAGACCCAGTACTTC
CASSSGGQVRETQYF
>TRBV5-6|few|TRBJ2-3|TRBD1
TGTGCCAGCAGCTCGGGACAGGAGATTGGTACGCAGTATTTT
CASSSGQEIGTQYF
>TRBV6-1|few|TRBJ1-2|.
TGTGCCACCTTGACTGCTATGAACGGCTACACCTTC
CATLTAMNGYTF
>TRBV28|few|TRBJ2-7|TRBD1
TGTGCCAGCAGGCCACAGGGGGCAGTCGACGAGCAGTACTTC
CASRPQGAVDEQYF
>TRBV5-1|.|TRBJ1-4|.
TGCGCCAGCAGCTTGTCGGGGGCAACTAATGGAAAACTGTTTTTT
CASSLSGATNGKLFF
>TRBV20-1|many|TRBJ1-5|.
TGCAGTGCTCAACACTCCCGGGGACGTGATCAGCCCCAGCATTTT
CSAQHSRGRDQPQHF